The rows below give T cell receptor beta chains drawn from one sample of a study of OX40 agonist ivuxolimab in advanced cancers. Libraries were prepared by immunoSEQ multiplex PCR; TCRdb keeps only in-frame clonotypes and omits some of them. The sample lists approximately 52,000 clones, 85% to 95% occurring once. This specimen was CD4+ or CD8+ T cells sorted from blood, taken in a trial of the OX40 agonist ivuxolimab. These receptors all stem from an adult with an advanced solid tumor such as melanoma, head and neck, liver or kidney cancer. Each CDR3 is given with its conserved first and last residue. The order of the fields is D gene, V gene, clone size, J gene, CDR3 DNA, CDR3 protein. The D gene is left open where the match is weak. Size is stated for part of the rows, as once, few or many counts, or as a class when the clone is expanded.

>TRBD2|TRBV10-3|-|TRBJ2-7
TGTGCCACCGAGGGACTAGCGGGAGGGCCTAGGAGGTACGAGCAGTACTTC
CATEGLAGGPRRYEQYF
>-|TRBV2|-|TRBJ2-1
TGTGCCAGCAGTGAGACCCCCTCCTACAATGAGCAGTTCTTC
CASSETPSYNEQFF
>-|TRBV10-3|-|TRBJ2-3
TGTGCCATCAGTGAGAACCATCCACGGACGCAGTATTTT
CAISENHPRTQYF
>TRBD2|TRBV7-7|-|TRBJ2-1
TGTGCCAGCAGCTTAAGGCTAGCGGCATACAATGAGCAGTTCTTC
CASSLRLAAYNEQFF
>TRBD1|TRBV5-1|-|TRBJ1-3
TGCGCCAGCAGCGACGCCGGGACAGGGGACGAAACCATATATTTT
CASSDAGTGDETIYF
>-|TRBV7-2|once|TRBJ2-7
TGTGCCAGCAGCTTTTTAGCGGAGATCTCCTACGAGCAGTACTTC
CASSFLAEISYEQYF
>-|TRBV27|-|TRBJ2-7
TGTGCTTCGTCTAGTGGGATCGAGCAGTACTTC
CASSSGIEQYF
>TRBD1|TRBV29-1|-|TRBJ2-1
TGCAGCGTCCGACAGGGGGCATCCTACAATGAGCAGTTCTTC
CSVRQGASYNEQFF
>TRBD2|TRBV9|-|TRBJ2-1
TGTGCCAGCAGCCTAGCGGGAGGCCCCTACAATGAGCAGTTCTTC
CASSLAGGPYNEQFF
>TRBD1|TRBV27|-|TRBJ2-2
TGTGCCAGCAGTCTAGGACAGGGTGCCGGGGAGCTGTTTTTT
CASSLGQGAGELFF
>TRBD2|TRBV7-6|-|TRBJ2-1
TGTGCCAGCAGACCCCAAGCGGGAGGCCCGCAGGATGAGCAGTTCTTC
CASRPQAGGPQDEQFF
>-|TRBV15|-|TRBJ2-2
TGTGCCACCAGCATTTCAGGATTCGGGGAGCTGTTTTTT
CATSISGFGELFF
>TRBD2|TRBV7-7|-|TRBJ2-5
TGTGCTAGCAGCTTACTAGCGGGAGACAGCCAGTACTTC
CASSLLAGDSQYF
>TRBD2|TRBV6-6|-|TRBJ2-3
TGTGCCAGCAGTTACCCTAGCGGGAGGGCCCGGGATACGCAGTATTTT
CASSYPSGRARDTQYF
>TRBD1|TRBV4-1|-|TRBJ2-2
TGCGCCAGCAGCCCCGGGACAGGGGGGGCCAAGCTGTTTTTT
CASSPGTGGAKLFF
>TRBD2|TRBV5-1|once|TRBJ2-3
TGCGCCAGCAGCTTGGGTTCTAGCGGGACGACAGATACGCAGTATTTT
CASSLGSSGTTDTQYF
>-|TRBV6-5|-|TRBJ1-1
TGTGCCAGCAGTTATTCCTGGAACACTGAAGCTTTCTTT
CASSYSWNTEAFF
>TRBD2|TRBV2|-|TRBJ2-7
TGTGCCAGCACCTGGACTAGCGGGGCCTCCTACGAGCAGTACTTC
CASTWTSGASYEQYF
>-|TRBV28|-|TRBJ1-3
TGTGCCAGCAGTTTAGGGGACGAAACCTCTGGAAACACCATATATTTT
CASSLGDETSGNTIYF
>-|TRBV9|-|TRBJ2-2
TGTGCCAGCAGCCCCCCGAACACCGGGGAGCTGTTTTTT
CASSPPNTGELFF
>TRBD1|TRBV11-2|once|TRBJ2-2
TGTGCCAGCATGGGACAGGCCTCGAACGGGGAGCTGTTTTTT
CASMGQASNGELFF
>TRBD2|TRBV9|-|TRBJ2-1
TGTGCCAGCAGCGTAGAATATCTAGCGGGACTCAATGAGCAGTTCTTC
CASSVEYLAGLNEQFF